This T cell receptor beta chain was identified during a study of blood T cell repertoires in COVID-19. Study-wide background: The study drew acute and convalescent COVID-19 samples from the United States, Italy and Spain.

This clone is a singleton in its sample. Per the authors' pipeline: For nucleated cells, counts were estimated from reference gene primer amplification. The protocol was immunoSEQ multiplex PCR, while the TCRdb copy is restricted to in-frame clones and leaves out a portion. V and J calls plus clone size are reproduced from that table; the DNA served to infer D and trimming. The table includes 490,000 or so clones, around nine tenths detected once. Participant-reported clinical history was the basis for cohort assignment. This CDR3 spans 12 amino acids. From germline, CDR1 is ENHRY and CDR2 SYGVKD. The V end was cut by 4 bases, the J end by 5 bases, with 8 bases between.

This TCR came from a woman aged 55-70 years who had recovered from COVID-19. The genes are TRBV10-3 and TRBJ1-2; D is uncertain. Sequencing was done on a sample of PBMCs or T cells enriched from blood (not recorded which). The CDR3 DNA sequence: TGTGCCATCAGTGGGGCAGTATATGGCTACACCTTC. It translates to CAISGAVYGYTF.